This T cell receptor beta chain comes out of a study of T cell responses to AZD1222 COVID-19 vaccine. Study results and limitations: Two AZD1222 doses significantly raised spike-specific TCR breadth and depth over controls.

TCRdb's table, derived via immunoSEQ multiplex PCR, lists solely in-frame clones and lacks some. The sample contains over 100,000 clones, about nine tenths of which appear only once. In the case of this clone: Its matching antigen is unknown.

Germline V gene lookup returns CDR1 MNHEY and CDR2 SVGAGI. V was shortened by 5 bases and J by 1 base, with 6 bases between the two germline ends. The CDR3 spans 14 residues. This receptor was obtained from an adult who received the AZD1222 COVID-19 vaccine. This chain connects TRBV6-5 to TRBJ2-6, with D perhaps matching TRBD1 (6 bases). Sample: peripheral blood, taken 28 days after the second AZD1222 dose. The CDR3 nucleotides read TGTGCCAGCAGTACAGGGTCTGGGGCCAACGTCCTGACTTTC. It is translated as CASSTGSGANVLTF.